This T cell receptor beta chain was sequenced for a study of Ad26.COV2.S vaccination and SARS-CoV-2 variants. General study results and limits: Total T cell responses may have been underestimated by the TCR breadth and depth analyses.

Regarding treatment: about 20 received Ad26.COV2.S at low or high dose, single or two shots; 5 received placebo; per-sample allocation not given. Sample collection was performed on day 63 after the first vaccine or placebo injection. Based in Boston, the donor was an adult of 18-55 years. Data came from immunoSEQ multiplex PCR; TCRdb stores just in-frame clones and leaves some out. The table lists hundreds of thousands of clones, around 87% of them singletons. A remark on this clone: Its antigen is as yet unknown.

The V and J ends lost 2 bases and 5 bases respectively, with 13 bases between them. The CDR3 totals 14 residues. Germline CDR1 and CDR2: SNHLY and FYNNEI. The receptor was isolated from a person between 18 and 60 years old who received the Ad26.COV2.S COVID-19 vaccine or a placebo. This specimen consisted of peripheral blood, obtained in a trial of Ad26.COV2.S vaccine versus placebo. V and J are TRBV2 and TRBJ2-7; weak D call: TRBD1 (5 bases). The CDR3 DNA is TGTGCCAGCAGTGAATTTGTCAGGGCCAACGAGCAGTACTTC. It is translated as CASSEFVRANEQYF.